Below, 9 T cell receptor beta chains from the same sample are listed, as sequenced in a study of identifying expanded T cells in peripheral blood. TCRdb's table, derived via immunoSEQ multiplex PCR, lists solely in-frame clones and lacks some. The table has tens of thousands of clones, nearly 90% seen once. The sample comprised blood. The receptors were sampled from a person aged 18 to 75 in good health.

The chain couples TRBV20-1 to TRBJ2-5, with D possibly being TRBD1 (5 bases). This CDR3 spans 11 amino acids. CDR1 DFQATT and CDR2 SNEGSKA come from the germline V gene (reference sequence). The chain's CDR3 is CSPREVETQYF. The CDR3 coding sequence is TGCAGCCCCAGGGAAGTTGAGACCCAGTACTTC.

This rearrangement joins TRBV6-5 to TRBJ2-5; TRBD1 aligns across 9 bases. This CDR3 has 14 residues. Germline V gene data show CDR1 as MNHEY and CDR2 as SVGAGI. V gave up 9 bases and J gave up 5 bases; unmatched junction bases: 10. The CDR3 DNA is TGTGCCAGGCCCCGGGGACAGGGATCGGAGACCCAGTACTTC. Encoded protein: CARPRGQGSETQYF.

The CDR3: CASSFGPSTDTQYF. As DNA, the CDR3 is TGCGCCAGCAGCTTTGGACCTAGCACAGATACGCAGTATTTT. The chain recombines TRBV5-1 with TRBJ2-3; unclear D gene. The germline V gene has CDR1 SGHRS and CDR2 YFSETQ. The CDR3 runs 14 residues. Trimming cost V 2 bases and J 0 bases, with 7 bases left between them. Looking up the rest from reference TRBV5-1 and TRBJ2-3 gives the full variable domain: KAGVTQTPRYLIKTRGQQVTLSCSPISGHRSVSWYQQTPGQGLQFLFEYFSETQRNKGNFPGRFSGRQFSNSRSEMNVSTLELGDSALYLCASSFGPSTDTQYFGPGTRLTVL.

The V and J genes are TRBV7-3 and TRBJ2-5, with a possible D match to TRBD1 (6 bases). There are 15 residues in the CDR3. CDR1 and CDR2 (germline): SGHTA, FQGTGA. Trimming pared 5 bases from V and 5 bases from J, leaving 18 bases between. The CDR3 loop is CASSNGDMSWETQYF. The CDR3 DNA sequence: TGTGCCAGCAGCAATGGGGACATGTCTTGGGAGACCCAGTACTTC.

This clone has more than one count but fewer than ten. The chain uses TRBV5-1 and TRBJ1-5; D gene unclear. This CDR3 comprises 13 residues. Deletions cut 0 bases from V and 7 bases from J, with 8 bases between. Germline V gives CDR1 SGHRS, CDR2 YFSETQ. This CDR3 is CASSLEGLQPQHF. The DNA for the CDR3 is TGCGCCAGCAGCTTGGAAGGGCTCCAGCCCCAGCATTTT. The full variable domain, completed using reference TRBV5-1 and TRBJ1-5, is KAGVTQTPRYLIKTRGQQVTLSCSPISGHRSVSWYQQTPGQGLQFLFEYFSETQRNKGNFPGRFSGRQFSNSRSEMNVSTLELGDSALYLCASSLEGLQPQHFGDGTRLSIL.

V gene TRBV30 combines with J gene TRBJ1-1, with 7 bases that match TRBD1. With V trimmed by 0 bases and J by 2 bases, 3 bases remained unmatched. Germline values: CDR1 GTSNPN, CDR2 SVGIG (reference sequence). The CDR3 length is 14 residues. The CDR3 DNA is TGTGCCTGGAGTGTCGGACAGGCTAACACTGAAGCTTTCTTT. Translated, it gives CAWSVGQANTEAFF.

This clone showed up just a few times. Other DNA sequences in the sample encode the same CDR3. This rearrangement joins TRBV5-1 to TRBJ1-2, with TRBD1 matching over 8 bases. V shed 0 bases and J 5 bases; nucleotides not matched to a gene: 6. Germline assignment: CDR1 SGHRS and CDR2 YFSETQ. CDR3 length: 15 residues. The CDR3 region is CASSLAGTGGYGYTF. For the CDR3, the DNA is TGCGCCAGCAGCTTGGCCGGGACAGGAGGTTATGGCTACACCTTC.

The rearrangement uses TRBV25-1 and TRBJ1-1, with a possible D match to TRBD1 (5 bases). The CDR3 has 18 amino acids. CDR1 and CDR2 (germline): MGHDK, SYGVNS. V lost 1 base and J lost 6, with 24 bases in between. As DNA, the CDR3 is TGTGCCAGCAGTGAATCTGAACAGGTAGGTTCCCATAGCGCTGAAGCTTTCTTT. This translates into CASSESEQVGSHSAEAFF.

This clone was found once. The V call is TRBV5-1, the J call TRBJ1-2; unclear D gene. V was shortened by 0 bases and J by 8 bases, with 14 bases between the two germline ends. The germline V gene encodes CDR1 SGHRS and CDR2 YFSETQ. The CDR3 runs to 14 residues. Here the CDR3 reads CASSLATEPVGYTF. DNA of the CDR3: TGCGCCAGCAGCTTGGCCACCGAGCCGGTGGGCTACACCTTC. The full variable domain, completed using reference TRBV5-1 and TRBJ1-2, is KAGVTQTPRYLIKTRGQQVTLSCSPISGHRSVSWYQQTPGQGLQFLFEYFSETQRNKGNFPGRFSGRQFSNSRSEMNVSTLELGDSALYLCASSLATEPVGYTFGSGTRLTVV.